This T cell receptor (beta chain) was sequenced during a study of T cell clonotyping in hematopoietic cell transplantation. Study overall: Recipients' pretransplant samples followed cytoreduction. General study results and limits: Pathologically expanded recipient clonotypes increased progressively from day 30 to day 180 as diversity fell. At the given depth, recipient repertoires were over 97% de novo clonotypes.

TCRdb keeps only in-frame clones here, not all; method: immunoSEQ multiplex PCR. The top ten clones hold approximately 1.8% of a sample with about 76,000 clones, approximately 95% of them seen once. This CDR3 is 15 amino acids long. V lost 5 bases, J lost 7 bases, and 20 bases lay in between. Per germline, CDR1 MNHEY and CDR2 SVGAGI. The sample's time point: recipient sample about 28 days before transplant, after cytoreduction. Recipient blood drawn about 28 days pretransplant and days 30, 100, 180 after. On this clone itself: Its antigen is still unknown.

Sequences were derived from peripheral blood mononuclear cells, sampled before stem cell transplant. The chain has TRBV6-5 and TRBJ1-2; D is unresolved. The source is a woman between 45 and 60 years old with acute myeloid leukemia. Some clones in this sample may be carry-over from other donors' samples. CDR3 coding DNA: TGTGCCAGCAGTACCTCCTTAGGACTCAAAGGTGGCTACACCTTC. Translated, it gives CASSTSLGLKGGYTF.